This entry concerns a single T cell receptor (beta chain). This CDR3 fails to terminate in the conserved phenylalanine or tryptophan, so it likely reflects a read error. The limits of the CDR3 on the DNA are not certain, so only TCRdb's listed CDR3 is given. From germline, CDR1 is SQVTM and CDR2 ANQGSEA. The CDR3 is 11 residues long, ends included. Measured with immunoSEQ multiplex PCR; TCRdb has only the in-frame clones, and not every one. Here the sample spans 200,000 to 300,000 clones, 75% to 90% being singletons. The source of the sample is a study of blood T cell repertoires in COVID-19. J is TRBJ2-3 and V is TRBV29-1; TRBD1, as called in the table, went unchecked against the DNA. Sequences were obtained from peripheral blood. The TCR was taken from a woman aged 40 to 49 who had recovered from COVID-19. The CDR3 reads CSVEEGQEPSL.